A selection of T cell receptor beta chains follows, all from one sample in a study of memory CD8 T cells in hepatitis C reinfection. Profiling relied on immunoSEQ multiplex PCR, and the TCRdb table lists in-frame clones only, not all of them. The sample lists about 46,000 clones, nearly 90% occurring once. Source material: naive CD8+ T cells sorted from blood. The receptors come from a man aged 18 to 35 with hepatitis C virus infection. CDR3s include the opening cysteine and the closing phenylalanine or tryptophan. D genes are given only for firm matches. Only some rows state a clone size, as once, few, many or a class for expanded clones.

J: TRBJ1-4; D: .; V: TRBV7-3; size: .; CDR3: CASSLLGQPGEKLFF; DNA: TGTGCCAGCAGCTTATTGGGCCAGCCCGGTGAAAAACTGTTTTTT
J: TRBJ1-2; D: .; V: TRBV19; size: .; CDR3: CASSPLTETNYGYTF; DNA: TGTGCCAGTAGTCCTCTGACGGAGACTAACTATGGCTACACCTTC
J: TRBJ2-4; D: .; V: TRBV4-1; size: .; CDR3: CASSQVTFQGIQYF; DNA: TGCGCCAGCAGCCAAGTAACATTTCAGGGCATTCAGTACTTC
J: TRBJ1-2; D: TRBD1; V: TRBV27; size: once; CDR3: CASSSGGQGDGYTF; DNA: TGTGCCAGCAGCTCTGGGGGACAGGGAGATGGCTACACCTTC
J: TRBJ1-1; D: .; V: TRBV14; size: .; CDR3: CASSLLAATPLNTEAFF; DNA: TGTGCCAGCAGCCTATTGGCAGCGACTCCGCTGAACACTGAAGCTTTCTTT
J: TRBJ1-1; D: .; V: TRBV6-5; size: .; CDR3: CASSYGGVAEAFF; DNA: TGTGCCAGCAGTTACGGGGGGGTCGCTGAAGCTTTCTTT
J: TRBJ2-5; D: .; V: TRBV4-1; size: .; CDR3: CASSLRFPQRETQYF; DNA: TGCGCCAGCAGCCTGAGATTCCCCCAAAGAGAGACCCAGTACTTC
J: TRBJ2-3; D: .; V: TRBV6-5; size: .; CDR3: CASAYRVSDTQYF; DNA: TGTGCCAGTGCGTACAGGGTTTCAGATACGCAGTATTTT
J: TRBJ2-1; D: .; V: TRBV27; size: .; CDR3: CASSLSIVEQFF; DNA: TGTGCCAGCAGTTTATCAATCGTTGAGCAGTTCTTC
J: TRBJ1-5; D: TRBD1; V: TRBV19; size: .; CDR3: CASSMSGTADQPQHF; DNA: TGTGCCAGTAGTATGAGTGGGACAGCCGATCAGCCCCAGCATTTT
J: TRBJ2-2; D: .; V: TRBV30; size: .; CDR3: CAWSVLSAGAGELFF; DNA: TGTGCCTGGAGTGTACTATCGGCAGGGGCCGGGGAGCTGTTTTTT
J: TRBJ2-5; D: TRBD2; V: TRBV5-6; size: once; CDR3: CASSYLAGVKTQYF; DNA: TGTGCCAGCAGCTACCTAGCGGGGGTAAAGACCCAGTACTTC
J: TRBJ1-2; D: .; V: TRBV5-8; size: .; CDR3: CASSPTDDLYGYTF; DNA: TGTGCCAGCAGCCCAACCGACGACTTATATGGCTACACCTTC
J: TRBJ2-1; D: .; V: TRBV29-1; size: .; CDR3: CSSTGTRNNEQFF; DNA: TGCAGCTCGACAGGAACAAGGAACAATGAGCAGTTCTTC
J: TRBJ2-6; D: .; V: TRBV19; size: .; CDR3: CASSIEGGSGANVLTF; DNA: TGTGCCAGTAGTATAGAAGGGGGCTCTGGGGCCAACGTCCTGACTTTC
J: TRBJ1-4; D: TRBD1; V: TRBV6-5; size: once; CDR3: CASSHGQAANEKLFF; DNA: TGTGCCAGCAGCCACGGACAGGCAGCAAACGAAAAACTGTTTTTT
J: TRBJ2-3; D: .; V: TRBV6-5; size: .; CDR3: CASSYSNTLTDTQYF; DNA: TGTGCCAGCAGTTACTCGAATACTCTCACAGATACGCAGTATTTT
J: TRBJ2-7; D: TRBD1; V: TRBV6-1; size: .; CDR3: CASSELVEGTGTPTYEQYF; DNA: TGTGCCAGCAGTGAACTGGTAGAGGGGACAGGGACCCCGACCTACGAGCAGTACTTC
J: TRBJ2-1; D: TRBD2; V: TRBV7-9; size: .; CDR3: CASSLGGRGFNEQFF; DNA: TGTGCCAGCAGCTTAGGCGGGAGGGGTTTCAATGAGCAGTTCTTC
J: TRBJ1-1; D: .; V: TRBV4-1; size: .; CDR3: CASSQDVSLTEAFF; DNA: TGCGCCAGCAGCCAAGATGTTAGCCTCACTGAAGCTTTCTTT